The 20 T cell receptor beta chains below all came from one sample that was sequenced in a study of blood T cells in healthy people across ages (dated by TCRdb to between 2014 and 2016). Libraries were prepared through 5' RACE. Sequencing was performed on an Illumina HiSeq 2500. A second roughly 6 to 11 cycle PCR used a sample-barcoded 5' primer and a J-beta primer mix. TCRdb took the public reads, trimmed them with fastp at Q25, ran MiXCR for clone calling and kept in-frame beta chains. Every entry covers one CDR3 protein and lists the most common genes and DNA from its rows. This sample has about 1.8 million distinct CDR3 sequences in its table, and roughly 52% of those were observed once. The ten largest clones add up to 2% to 2.5% of the sample. The specimen sequenced was blood. These receptors were collected from a woman in her forties in good health.

This chain connects TRBV29-1 to TRBJ2-1; D unclear. Germline CDR1 reads SQVTM; CDR2 reads ANQGSEA. The CDR3 has 11 amino acids. V was shortened by 4 bases and J by 5 bases, with 6 bases between the two germline ends. The CDR3 here is CSVVSNNEQFF. CDR3 nucleotide sequence: TGCAGCGTTGTTTCAAACAATGAGCAGTTCTTC.

The rearrangement links TRBV11-2 to TRBJ2-1; D ambiguous. The CDR3 spans 14 residues. Germline V gene lookup returns CDR1 SGHAT and CDR2 FQNNGV. Trimming took off 2 bases at V and 7 bases at J, with 12 bases between the two ends. The CDR3 DNA reads TGTGCCAGCAGCTTAAGGCAGGCGTTTAATGAGCAGTTCTTC. Protein: CASSLRQAFNEQFF.

The chain joins TRBV7-2 to TRBJ2-7, with 9 bases identical to TRBD2. Germline V gene sequence: CDR1 SGHTA, CDR2 FQGNSA. This CDR3 has 15 amino acids. V lost 11 bases, J lost 7 bases, and 18 bases stayed unmatched. The CDR3 loop reads CAGTAGGPSRGEQYF. DNA of the CDR3: TGTGCCGGCACCGCGGGGGGGCCCAGTCGAGGTGAGCAGTACTTC.

This clonotype was picked up a small number of times. The rearrangement links TRBV4-3 to TRBJ1-5; D may be TRBD1 (6 bases). The length of the CDR3 is 17 residues. Trimming cost V 0 bases and J 2 bases, with 14 bases left between them. The germline V gene has CDR1 LGHNA and CDR2 YSLEER. DNA for the CDR3: TGCGCCAGCAGCCAAGATTGGGGGGCTGAGGGCAATCAGCCCCAGCATTTT. Amino acids: CASSQDWGAEGNQPQHF.

The sample holds a few counts of this clonotype. This rearrangement joins TRBV7-2 to TRBJ2-5, with D possibly being TRBD2 (5 bases). The germline V and J ends were trimmed by 3 bases and 4 bases, with 12 bases remaining between them. The germline CDR1 and CDR2 sequences are SGHTA and FQGNSA. The CDR3 has 14 amino acids. The DNA of the CDR3 is TGTGCCAGCAGCTTGGAGGAAAAGGGAGAGACCCAGTACTTC. Protein: CASSLEEKGETQYF. Full variable domain (outside the CDR3, taken from reference TRBV7-2 and TRBJ2-5): GAGVSQSPSNKVTEKGKDVELRCDPISGHTALYWYRQSLGQGLEFLIYFQGNSAPDKSGLPSDRFSAERTGGSVSTLTIQRTQQEDSAVYLCASSLEEKGETQYFGPGTRLLVL.

This chain links TRBV6-2 or TRBV6-3 with TRBJ2-3; TRBD2 matches at 11 bases. Germline values: CDR1 MNHEY, CDR2 SVGEGT. The CDR3 contains 17 residues. Trimming removed 2 bases from V and 5 bases from J; junction bases left unmatched: 9. CDR3 amino acids: CASSYTLAGGLEDTQYF. The CDR3 nucleotides are TGTGCCAGCAGTTACACCTTAGCGGGGGGGCTGGAAGATACGCAGTATTTT.

The rearrangement joins TRBV10-3 to TRBJ2-1; TRBD1 or TRBD2 may be the D gene (5 bases each). The V end was cut by 2 bases, the J end by 10 bases, with 18 bases between. The CDR3 covers 15 residues. From germline, CDR1 is ENHRY and CDR2 SYGVKD. The CDR3 reads CAISETPGPYIEQFF. Here the CDR3 DNA reads TGTGCCATCAGTGAGACGCCGGGACCATACATCGAGCAGTTCTTC.

Comments on this clonotype: A much larger clone differs by one base, so this may be a read error. This rearrangement joins TRBV20-1 to TRBJ2-5; D possibly corresponds to TRBD2 (6 bases). The V gene's germline CDR1 is DFQATT and CDR2 SNEGSKA (reference sequence). The length of the CDR3 is 13 residues. The V gene lost 3 bases and the J gene lost 2 bases, with 10 bases spanning the gap. CDR3 bases: TGCAGTGCTAGCGACGGGGGACAAGAGACCCAGTACTTC. Protein sequence: CSASDGGQETQYF.

This chain connects TRBV5-1 to TRBJ2-3, with D perhaps TRBD1 (6 bases). CDR1 and CDR2 (germline): SGHRS, YFSETQ. The ends were cut back, 2 bases at V and 0 bases at J, with 16 bases in the middle. The CDR3 is 17 residues long. As DNA, the CDR3 is TGCGCCAGCAGCTTTGGGGACATGACTCCTAGCACAGATACGCAGTATTTT. This gives the protein CASSFGDMTPSTDTQYF.

This clonotype has only one observation. The chain employs TRBV5-1 and TRBJ2-1; D is tentatively TRBD1 or TRBD2 (5 bases each). Germline V gene sequence: CDR1 SGHRS, CDR2 YFSETQ. V was shortened by 0 bases and J by 15 bases, with 13 bases between the two germline ends. The CDR3 runs to 12 residues. In DNA, the CDR3 is TGCGCCAGCAGCTTGGGTCGGGACGGGTCGTTCTTC. This translates into CASSLGRDGSFF.

This clonotype came up a few times. The chain joins TRBV10-3 to TRBJ1-6; 7 nucleotides agree with TRBD1. Trimming cost V 0 bases and J 1 base; bases outside gene matches: 3. CDR1 is ENHRY and CDR2 is SYGVKD in the germline V gene. This CDR3 is built from 17 residues. The chain's CDR3 is CAISESGGISYNSPLHF. The CDR3 nucleotides read TGTGCCATCAGTGAGTCAGGGGGCATATCCTATAATTCACCCCTCCACTTT.

V usage is TRBV2 and J usage is TRBJ1-3; D is ambiguous. CDR3 length: 13 residues. The germline V gene encodes CDR1 SNHLY and CDR2 FYNNEI. V was clipped by 6 bases and J by 3 bases, with 9 bases between them. CDR3 DNA: TGTGCCAGCAGAGAGACATATGGAAACACCATATATTTT. It is translated as CASRETYGNTIYF.

V usage is TRBV4-2 and J usage is TRBJ2-1; D not resolved. Germline V gives CDR1 LGHNA, CDR2 YNFKEQ. The CDR3 is made up of 14 amino acids. V lost 1 base, J lost 9 bases, and 13 bases lay in between. CDR3 region: CASSQAGIASEQFF. For the CDR3, the DNA is TGTGCCAGCAGCCAAGCAGGTATAGCAAGTGAGCAGTTCTTC.

The chain joins TRBV29-1 to TRBJ2-5; 10 bases align to TRBD2. The J call may not be correct, given that the DNA end is closer to TRBJ2-7. The CDR3 is made up of 15 amino acids. Germline V CDR1 and CDR2: SQVTM, ANQGSEA. Here the CDR3 reads CSVEDPAGGPSEQYF. The CDR3 DNA reads as TGCAGCGTTGAAGACCCAGCGGGGGGGCCCAGCGAGCAGTACTTC.

V gene TRBV28 combines with J gene TRBJ1-1, with D tentatively TRBD1 (6 bases). Germline V gene data show CDR1 as MDHEN and CDR2 as SYDVKM. The CDR3 runs to 15 residues. Trimming took off 3 bases at V and 4 bases at J, with 15 bases between the two ends. CDR3 loop: CASSFRGQGITEAFF. The CDR3 DNA reads as TGTGCCAGCAGTTTCCGAGGGCAGGGGATCACTGAAGCTTTCTTT. Drawing the rest from reference TRBV28 and TRBJ1-1, the complete variable domain is DVKVTQSSRYLVKRTGEKVFLECVQDMDHENMFWYRQDPGLGLRLIYFSYDVKMKEKGDIPEGYSVSREKKERFSLILESASTNQTSMYLCASSFRGQGITEAFFGQGTRLTVV.

V is TRBV4-1 and J is TRBJ1-2, with D possibly being TRBD1 (5 bases). This CDR3 is built from 15 residues. Germline CDR1 MGHRA, CDR2 YSYEKL. V lost 0 bases and J 8 bases, leaving 16 bases between the germline ends. This CDR3 is CASSQDFGRDGGYTF. Here the CDR3 DNA reads TGCGCCAGCAGCCAAGATTTCGGCAGGGATGGGGGCTACACCTTC.

The V gene is TRBV12-3 or TRBV12-4, the J gene TRBJ2-1; D remains unclear. The V end lost 5 bases, the J end lost 6 bases, and 14 bases lay between the germline ends. The length of the CDR3 is 14 residues. CDR3 in amino acids: CASSVREERNEQFF. The CDR3 region has the DNA TGTGCCAGCAGTGTACGTGAGGAGCGCAATGAGCAGTTCTTC.

The chain joins TRBV2 to TRBJ2-5; D possibly corresponds to TRBD1 (5 bases). In germline, CDR1 is SNHLY, CDR2 FYNNEI. CDR3 length: 13 residues. V was cut by 4 bases and J by 7 bases, with 13 bases left in between. The CDR3 here is CASSGGPRGTQYF. As DNA, the CDR3 is TGTGCCAGCAGTGGGGGCCCACGCGGGACCCAGTACTTC.

The J gene is TRBJ2-1, the V gene TRBV6-1; D uncertain. The CDR3 runs to 13 residues. The germline CDR1 and CDR2 sequences are MNHNS and SASEGT. V was shortened by 8 bases and J by 4 bases, with 12 bases between the two germline ends. The CDR3 loop is CASVDSNYNEQFF. The CDR3 coding sequence is TGTGCCAGCGTAGACTCAAATTACAATGAGCAGTTCTTC.

This sequence joins TRBV24-1 and TRBJ2-4; the match to TRBD1 covers 9 bases. V lost 2 bases, J lost 0 bases, and 10 bases stayed unmatched. This CDR3 is 19 amino acids long. Germline CDR1 reads KGHDR; CDR2 reads SFDVKD. CDR3 bases: TGTGCCACCAGTGATTCGGGGACAGGGTCCCCTCTAGCCAAAAACATTCAGTACTTC. This gives the protein CATSDSGTGSPLAKNIQYF.